The rows below give T cell receptor beta chains drawn from one sample of a study of blood T cell repertoires in COVID-19. Only in-frame clones appear in the TCRdb table, and some are missing; sequencing was by immunoSEQ multiplex PCR. The sample includes 70,000 to 90,000 clones, roughly 82% of them seen just once. Source material: peripheral blood. All receptors come from a man aged 45 to 65 with active COVID-19. Each CDR3 is given with its conserved first and last residue. Fields, in order: V gene, CDR3 length, CDR3 protein.

v_call: TRBV7-7; cdr3_length: 16; cdr3_aa: CASSPWGGSNTGELFF
v_call: TRBV19; cdr3_length: 15; cdr3_aa: CASSIKTGMKYGYTF
v_call: TRBV2; cdr3_length: 12; cdr3_aa: CASSALYNEQFF
v_call: TRBV4-3; cdr3_length: 16; cdr3_aa: CASSQDPSGGGNTQYF
v_call: TRBV20-1; cdr3_length: 10; cdr3_aa: CSAGSTEAFF
v_call: TRBV7-9; cdr3_length: 15; cdr3_aa: CASSSPGQGAETQYF
v_call: TRBV28; cdr3_length: 15; cdr3_aa: CASSLVTGAGYGYTF
v_call: TRBV7-6; cdr3_length: 18; cdr3_aa: CASRDPGQGKSGANVLTF
v_call: TRBV28; cdr3_length: 15; cdr3_aa: CASSSEPGQGWKQFF
v_call: TRBV19; cdr3_length: 16; cdr3_aa: CASSKLYRGRNTEAFF
v_call: TRBV6-5; cdr3_length: 16; cdr3_aa: CASSYQRTGGTYGYTF
v_call: TRBV5-6; cdr3_length: 16; cdr3_aa: CASSLPRDRVSNEQFF
v_call: TRBV7-8; cdr3_length: 15; cdr3_aa: CASTLSAGGADTQYF
v_call: TRBV13; cdr3_length: 13; cdr3_aa: CASSPTEQNIQYF
v_call: TRBV18; cdr3_length: 15; cdr3_aa: CASSPPAATNTEAFF
v_call: TRBV6-1; cdr3_length: 16; cdr3_aa: CASSVRQGIGGNTIYF
v_call: TRBV5-1; cdr3_length: 14; cdr3_aa: CASSPGLAGETQYF
v_call: TRBV28; cdr3_length: 16; cdr3_aa: CANTYRGSLRDYGYTF
v_call: TRBV2; cdr3_length: 15; cdr3_aa: CASSEGANSGNTIYF
v_call: TRBV27; cdr3_length: 14; cdr3_aa: CASRLNRGRTKAFF
v_call: TRBV19; cdr3_length: 14; cdr3_aa: CASTSGRGTDTQYF
v_call: TRBV30; cdr3_length: 12; cdr3_aa: CACQRQNIEQYF
v_call: TRBV23-1; cdr3_length: 8; cdr3_aa: CQTLGYTF
v_call: TRBV9; cdr3_length: 15; cdr3_aa: CASSVEAFPGNEQFF
v_call: TRBV28; cdr3_length: 14; cdr3_aa: CASSLAGVTNEQYF
v_call: TRBV7-2; cdr3_length: 16; cdr3_aa: CASSFGYGRGQYEQYF
v_call: TRBV29-1; cdr3_length: 13; cdr3_aa: CSVERRADTEAFF
v_call: TRBV5-1; cdr3_length: 17; cdr3_aa: CASSLASRRSNTGELFF
v_call: TRBV6-6; cdr3_length: 17; cdr3_aa: CASSPRRRELSNQPQHF
v_call: TRBV28; cdr3_length: 15; cdr3_aa: CASSAPGQGHYGYTF
v_call: TRBV6-6; cdr3_length: 13; cdr3_aa: CASSYPSDSEAFF
v_call: TRBV19; cdr3_length: 12; cdr3_aa: CASTGTEETQYF
v_call: TRBV29-1; cdr3_length: 11; cdr3_aa: CSEGSNTEAFF
v_call: TRBV2; cdr3_length: 13; cdr3_aa: CASRWGPDTEAFF
v_call: TRBV9; cdr3_length: 15; cdr3_aa: CASSVEGGTGVPRYF
v_call: TRBV28; cdr3_length: 18; cdr3_aa: CASSSRGRGRVGSYEQYF
v_call: TRBV21-1; cdr3_length: 11; cdr3_aa: CASPTGISGYF
v_call: TRBV18; cdr3_length: 15; cdr3_aa: CASSPQGQGASEQYF
v_call: TRBV29-1; cdr3_length: 11; cdr3_aa: CSVDRNTEAFF